Listed here are 10 T cell receptor beta chains from one sample, sequenced in a study of blood T cell repertoires in COVID-19. Method: immunoSEQ multiplex PCR; TCRdb's copy keeps in-frame clones and lacks some. The data show 170,000 or so clones, approximately 87% seen once. Specimen: peripheral blood. The source of these receptors is a woman aged 18-30 years who had recovered from COVID-19.

This clone was seen a few times. This chain uses TRBV5-1 with TRBJ2-7; the D is unclear. From germline, CDR1 is SGHRS and CDR2 YFSETQ. This CDR3 has 13 amino acids. The V and J ends lost 0 bases and 3 bases respectively, with 7 bases between them. CDR3 sequence reads: CASSLGSGYEQYF. The DNA of the CDR3 is TGCGCCAGCAGCTTGGGGTCCGGCTACGAGCAGTACTTC.

This chain uses TRBV5-8 with TRBJ2-7; 10 bases line up with TRBD2. This CDR3 is 15 amino acids long. Germline CDR1 reads SGHTS; CDR2 reads YDEGEE. After removal of 3 bases from V and 9 bases from J, the junction contained 12 bases not matched to a gene. The CDR3 region is CASSSTSGAIKGQYV. The DNA of the CDR3 is TGTGCCAGCAGCTCTACTAGCGGGGCCATAAAAGGGCAGTACGTC.

This clone was found once. This chain uses TRBV9 with TRBJ2-5; TRBD2 aligns across 7 bases. J lost 0 bases, V lost 4 bases, and 6 bases had no gene match. The CDR3 sequence is 15 residues long. In germline, CDR1 is SGDLS, CDR2 YYNGEE. The CDR3 coding sequence is TGTGCCAGCAGCCCGTTCGGGGGGTACCAAGAGACCCAGTACTTC. This sequence encodes CASSPFGGYQETQYF.

The V call is TRBV10-3, the J call TRBJ2-5; TRBD1 agrees at 8 bases. The CDR3 is made up of 18 amino acids. J was trimmed by 4 bases and V by 0 bases; bases with no gene match: 13. Germline V lookup: CDR1 ENHRY, CDR2 SYGVKD. CDR3 protein: CAISESTQRQGSRETQYF. CDR3 sequence (DNA): TGTGCCATCAGTGAGTCAACTCAAAGACAGGGGTCGCGAGAGACCCAGTACTTC.

The J gene is TRBJ2-2, the V gene TRBV5-4; 7 bases are a match to TRBD1. The CDR3 is made up of 16 amino acids. V shed 2 bases and J 3 bases; nucleotides not matched to a gene: 7. The germline CDR1 and CDR2 sequences are SGHNT and YYREEE (reference sequence). The CDR3 sequence: CASSFPPGGDTGELFF. The CDR3, as DNA: TGTGCCAGCAGCTTCCCCCCAGGGGGTGACACCGGGGAGCTGTTTTTT.

The V call is TRBV11-2, the J call TRBJ2-7; a weak D match, TRBD1 (7 bases). CDR1 is SGHAT and CDR2 is FQNNGV in the germline V gene. The CDR3 contains 13 residues. Trimming removed 5 bases at V and 3 bases at J, with 11 bases between. The CDR3: CASSPGGRYEQYF. The CDR3 DNA sequence: TGTGCCAGCAGCCCAGGGGGGCGCTACGAGCAGTACTTC. Full variable domain (outside the CDR3, taken from reference TRBV11-2 and TRBJ2-7): EAGVAQSPRYKIIEKRQSVAFWCNPISGHATLYWYQQILGQGPKLLIQFQNNGVVDDSQLPKDRFSAERLKGVDSTLKIQPAKLEDSAVYLCASSPGGRYEQYFGPGTRLTVT.

A single count supports this clone. The genes are TRBV3-1 (or the pseudogene TRBV3-2) and TRBJ2-1; 11 nucleotides agree with TRBD2. This CDR3 region has 18 residues. The ends lost 4 bases at V and 8 bases at J; junction bases unmatched: 16. Germline CDR1 and CDR2: LGHDT and YNNKEL (reference sequence). CDR3 in amino acids: CASSPNLFTSGRGDEQFF. The CDR3 DNA sequence: TGTGCCAGCAGCCCCAACCTCTTCACTAGCGGGAGAGGCGATGAGCAGTTCTTC.

The CDR3 DNA reads TGTGCCAGCTCCCCAGGGGGCAACTATGGCTACACCTTC. This translates into CASSPGGNYGYTF. V is TRBV18 and J is TRBJ1-2; TRBD1 matches 8 bases. Germline V gene lookup returns CDR1 KGHSH and CDR2 LQKENI. This CDR3 region has 13 residues. The V and J ends lost 6 bases and 2 bases, in that order; junction bases with no gene match: 2. The full variable domain, in which reference TRBV18 and TRBJ1-2 provide the parts outside the CDR3, is NAGVMQNPRHLVRRRGQEARLRCSPMKGHSHVYWYRQLPEEGLKFMVYLQKENIIDESGMPKERFSAEFPKEGPSILRIQQVVRGDSAAYFCASSPGGNYGYTFGSGTRLTVV.

This clone was seen just once. The chain couples TRBV7-3 to TRBJ2-2, with D possibly matching TRBD1 (5 bases). The CDR3 length is 13 residues. V was cut by 5 bases and J by 7 bases, with 11 bases left in between. Germline V gene data show CDR1 as SGHTA and CDR2 as FQGTGA. The CDR3 sequence is CASSRGLDGELFF. In nucleotides, the CDR3 is TGTGCCAGCAGCAGGGGTTTGGACGGGGAGCTGTTTTTT.

This clone was counted a single time. This CDR3 is CASNPIAGGSTDTQYF. In DNA form, the CDR3 reads TGCGCCAGCAACCCGATAGCGGGGGGGAGCACAGATACGCAGTATTTT. The chain joins TRBV5-1 to TRBJ2-3, with 11 bases fitting TRBD2. Trimming cost V 6 bases and J 0 bases; bases outside gene matches: 6. There are 16 residues in the CDR3. Germline V gene lookup returns CDR1 SGHRS and CDR2 YFSETQ. The full variable domain, in which reference TRBV5-1 and TRBJ2-3 provide the parts outside the CDR3, is KAGVTQTPRYLIKTRGQQVTLSCSPISGHRSVSWYQQTPGQGLQFLFEYFSETQRNKGNFPGRFSGRQFSNSRSEMNVSTLELGDSALYLCASNPIAGGSTDTQYFGPGTRLTVL.